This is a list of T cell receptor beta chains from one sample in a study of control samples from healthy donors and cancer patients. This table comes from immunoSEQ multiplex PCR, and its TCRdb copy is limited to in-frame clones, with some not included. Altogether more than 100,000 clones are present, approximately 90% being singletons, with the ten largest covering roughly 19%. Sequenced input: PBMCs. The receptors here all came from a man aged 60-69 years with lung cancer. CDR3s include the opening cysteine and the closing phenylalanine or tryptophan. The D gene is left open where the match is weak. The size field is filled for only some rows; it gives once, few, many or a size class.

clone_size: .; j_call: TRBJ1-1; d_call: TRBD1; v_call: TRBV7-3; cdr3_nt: TGTGCCAGCAGCTTACGGGACAGCCGCATGAACACTGAAGCTTTCTTT; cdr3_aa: CASSLRDSRMNTEAFF
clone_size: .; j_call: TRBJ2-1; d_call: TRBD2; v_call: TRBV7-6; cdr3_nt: TGTGCCAGCAGCCCCGGTAGCGGGGTCTACAATGAGCAGTTCTTC; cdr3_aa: CASSPGSGVYNEQFF
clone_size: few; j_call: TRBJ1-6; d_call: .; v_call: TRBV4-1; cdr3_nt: TGCGCCAGCAGCCTAAAGAGGGGCAGGGGAACGGGTTCACCCCTCCACTTT; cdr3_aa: CASSLKRGRGTGSPLHF
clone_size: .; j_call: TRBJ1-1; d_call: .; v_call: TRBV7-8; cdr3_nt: TGTGCCAGCAGCTTAGTTGCGGGAATGAACACTGAAGCTTTCTTT; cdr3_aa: CASSLVAGMNTEAFF
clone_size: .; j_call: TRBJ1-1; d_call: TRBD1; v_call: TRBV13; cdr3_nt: TGTGCCAGCAGCTTGGGACAGGGGAATGAAGCTTTCTTT; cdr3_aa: CASSLGQGNEAFF
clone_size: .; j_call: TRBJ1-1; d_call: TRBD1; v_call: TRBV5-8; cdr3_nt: TGTGCCAGCAGCCACTTACGGACAGGGGGCGCGACTGAAGCTTTCTTT; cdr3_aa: CASSHLRTGGATEAFF
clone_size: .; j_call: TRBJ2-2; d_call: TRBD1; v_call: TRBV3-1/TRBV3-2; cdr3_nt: TGTGCCAGCAGCCAAGAAGTCAGGACAGGGGGCACCGGGGAGCTGTTTTTT; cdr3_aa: CASSQEVRTGGTGELFF
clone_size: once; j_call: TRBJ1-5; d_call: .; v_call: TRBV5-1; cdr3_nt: TGCGCCAGCAGCTTGGATGGCAGCAATCAGCCCCAGCATTTT; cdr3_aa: CASSLDGSNQPQHF
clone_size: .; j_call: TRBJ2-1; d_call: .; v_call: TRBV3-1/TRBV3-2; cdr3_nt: TGTGCCAGCATATCCGACCGGGGTGGTGAGCAGTTCTTC; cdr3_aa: CASISDRGGEQFF
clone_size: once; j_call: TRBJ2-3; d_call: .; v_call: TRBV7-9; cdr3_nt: TGTGCCAGCGGCGTGACAGATACGCAGTATTTT; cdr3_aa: CASGVTDTQYF
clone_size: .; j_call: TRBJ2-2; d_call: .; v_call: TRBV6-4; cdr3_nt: TGTGCCAGCAGACGACAAGTGAACACCGGGGAGCTGTTTTTT; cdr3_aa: CASRRQVNTGELFF
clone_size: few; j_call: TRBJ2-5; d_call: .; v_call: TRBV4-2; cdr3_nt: TGTGCCAGCAGCCAATCGACAGGTGCGGAGACCCAGTACTTC; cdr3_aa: CASSQSTGAETQYF
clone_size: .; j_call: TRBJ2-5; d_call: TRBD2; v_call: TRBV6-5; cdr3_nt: TGTGCCAGCAGTTACGGGACTAGGGGAGAGACCCAGTACTTC; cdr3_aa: CASSYGTRGETQYF
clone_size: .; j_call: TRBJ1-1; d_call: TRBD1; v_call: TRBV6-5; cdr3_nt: TGTGCCAGCAGGCCCCCCGGGACAGCAGACACTGAAGCTTTCTTT; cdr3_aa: CASRPPGTADTEAFF
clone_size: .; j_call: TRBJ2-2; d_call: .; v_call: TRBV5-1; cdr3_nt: TGCGCCAGCAGCTTGGATCTGGGGGGTACTCGCACCGGGGAGCTGTTTTTT; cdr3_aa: CASSLDLGGTRTGELFF
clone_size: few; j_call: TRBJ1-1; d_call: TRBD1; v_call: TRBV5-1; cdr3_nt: TGCGCCAGCAGGGACAGGGGATTGGGCACTGAAGCTTTCTTT; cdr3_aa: CASRDRGLGTEAFF
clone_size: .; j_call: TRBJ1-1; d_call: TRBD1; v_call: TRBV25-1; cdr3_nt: TGTGCCAGCAGGAGGACAGGGGCGCGGACTGAAGCTTTCTTT; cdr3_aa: CASRRTGARTEAFF
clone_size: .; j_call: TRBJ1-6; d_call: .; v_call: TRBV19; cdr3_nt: TGTGCCAGTAAGGCGCAGGGCATCGGTTCCTATAATTCACCCCTCCACTTT; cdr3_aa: CASKAQGIGSYNSPLHF
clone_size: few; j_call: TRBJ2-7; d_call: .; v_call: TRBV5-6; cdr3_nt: TGTGCCAGCAGCTTATTTGCGGGTAACGAGCAGTACTTC; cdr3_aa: CASSLFAGNEQYF
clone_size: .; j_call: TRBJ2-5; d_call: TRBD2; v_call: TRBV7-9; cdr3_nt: TGTGCCAGCAGTCTTAGTACGGGGGGAGAGACCCAGTACTTC; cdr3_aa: CASSLSTGGETQYF
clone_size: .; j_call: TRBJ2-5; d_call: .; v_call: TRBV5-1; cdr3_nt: TGCGCCAGCAGCTTAATTCCAGTCCAAGAGACCCAGTACTTC; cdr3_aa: CASSLIPVQETQYF
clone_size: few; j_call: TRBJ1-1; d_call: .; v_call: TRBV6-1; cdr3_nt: TGTGCCAGCAGTGTTCTTTTAGGGGCCGAACGGGCTGAAGCTTTCTTT; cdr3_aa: CASSVLLGAERAEAFF